The 24 T cell receptor beta chains below come from one sample, sequenced in a study of cytomegalovirus exposure and HLA in healthy donors (dated by TCRdb to between 2016 and 2019). Libraries were built with the immunoSEQ multiplex PCR assay. For the multiplex PCR, a mixture combining 60 forward primers for TCR Vbeta segments and 13 reverse primers for TCR Jbeta segments was used. What TCRdb holds here is the immuneACCESS table cut down to in-frame rearrangements. Part of the clones is not present; checked against another copy, under half of the missing clones reflect an unresolved V gene, and the others are unexplained. Counted in this sample were 90,000 to 130,000 clones; about 90% of them appeared once. The top ten clonotypes cover around 1.9% of the sample. Sequenced material: PBMCs. The receptors come from a man between 40 and 49 years old in good health and CMV-seronegative.

The J gene is TRBJ2-7, the V gene TRBV27, with 7 bases that match TRBD1. This CDR3 is 15 amino acids long. Germline V gives CDR1 MNHEY, CDR2 SMNVEV (reference sequence). The junction had 13 bases not matched to a gene; V was cut back by 5 bases and J by 6 bases. The CDR3 protein is CASSRPNGQDGEQYF. DNA for the CDR3: TGTGCCAGCAGTCGACCCAACGGACAGGACGGCGAGCAGTACTTC.

The gene calls are TRBV29-1 and TRBJ1-1; D perhaps matches TRBD1 (5 bases). The CDR3 sequence is 15 residues long. V lost 5 bases, J lost 3 bases, and 19 bases lay in between. Germline values: CDR1 SQVTM, CDR2 ANQGSEA. In nucleotides, the CDR3 is TGCAGCGTTACTTACATAGACAGAAGGGACACTGAAGCTTTCTTT. The encoded protein is CSVTYIDRRDTEAFF.

This clone was counted between two and nine times. The rearrangement links TRBV28 to TRBJ1-5, with 7 bases aligning to TRBD1. J lost 4 bases, V lost 4 bases, and 7 bases had no gene match. CDR3 length equals 15 residues. CDR1 and CDR2 from the germline V gene are MDHEN and SYDVKM. The CDR3 reads CASSSRQGQNQPQHF. Here the CDR3 DNA reads TGTGCCAGCAGTTCCCGGCAGGGACAGAATCAGCCCCAGCATTTT. The entire variable domain, with the rest obtained from reference TRBV28 and TRBJ1-5, is as follows: DVKVTQSSRYLVKRTGEKVFLECVQDMDHENMFWYRQDPGLGLRLIYFSYDVKMKEKGDIPEGYSVSREKKERFSLILESASTNQTSMYLCASSSRQGQNQPQHFGDGTRLSIL.

This clone was seen more than once but under ten times. The chain carries TRBV6-5 and TRBJ2-5; D call uncertain. V lost 6 bases to trimming and J lost 2 bases, with 4 bases between them. From germline, CDR1 is MNHEY and CDR2 SVGAGI. This CDR3 has 11 residues. The CDR3 region is CASRRQETQYF. The CDR3 DNA sequence: TGTGCCAGCAGGAGACAAGAGACCCAGTACTTC.

This rearrangement joins TRBV28 to TRBJ1-2; D not resolved. The CDR3 covers 11 residues. The V gene's germline CDR1 is MDHEN and CDR2 SYDVKM. V lost 11 bases to trimming and J lost 5 bases, with 12 bases between them. CDR3 in amino acids: CAAHSQYGYTF. The DNA of the CDR3 is TGTGCCGCCCATTCCCAGTATGGCTACACCTTC.

The chain combines TRBV4-1 with TRBJ1-5; D ambiguous. This CDR3 spans 13 amino acids. V lost 1 base, J lost 4 bases, and 5 bases lay in between. The V gene's germline CDR1 is MGHRA and CDR2 YSYEKL. The CDR3 spells CASSQAFNQPQHF. CDR3 DNA: TGCGCCAGCAGCCAAGCGTTTAATCAGCCCCAGCATTTT.

The chain is built from TRBV6-5 and TRBJ1-4; D unclear. CDR3 size: 14 residues. The germline gives CDR1 MNHEY, CDR2 SVGAGI. Trimming removed 5 bases at V and 1 base at J, with 8 bases between. The CDR3 here is CASSPTGTNEKLFF. For the CDR3, the DNA is TGTGCCAGCAGTCCGACGGGAACTAATGAAAAACTGTTTTTT.

The rearrangement joins TRBV7-6 to TRBJ1-4; unclear D gene. Germline CDR1 SGHVS, CDR2 FNYEAQ. Trimming pared 4 bases from V and 5 bases from J, leaving 14 bases between. The CDR3 spans 15 residues. CDR3 nucleotide sequence: TGTGCCAGCAGCTCGCGGCCGGCCTGGAATGAAAAACTGTTTTTT. Translation: CASSSRPAWNEKLFF.

V gene TRBV19 combines with J gene TRBJ1-2; 7 positions agree with TRBD1. V lost 9 bases, J lost 8 bases, and 9 bases stayed unmatched. From germline, CDR1 is LNHDA and CDR2 SQIVND (reference sequence). CDR3 length: 12 amino acids. CDR3 bases: TGTGCCAGCACGGACAGGCCGATAGGCTACACCTTC. It yields the protein CASTDRPIGYTF.

This rearrangement joins TRBV10-3 to TRBJ1-2, with D tentatively TRBD1 (6 bases). The V gene's germline CDR1 is ENHRY and CDR2 SYGVKD. CDR3 length equals 13 residues. The ends were cut back, 2 bases at V and 8 bases at J, with 12 bases in the middle. The CDR3 spells CAISEAQGNGYTF. The CDR3 DNA is TGTGCCATCAGTGAGGCCCAGGGGAACGGCTACACCTTC.

The chain links TRBV9 to TRBJ1-1, with TRBD1 matching 10 bases. Germline CDR1 is SGDLS and CDR2 is YYNGEE. V trimming: 4 bases; J trimming: 6 bases; junction bases outside the gene matches: 15. The CDR3 has 17 amino acids. The CDR3 sequence is CASSSRWGTGASSEAFF. The CDR3 coding sequence is TGTGCCAGCAGCTCTCGGTGGGGGACAGGGGCTAGCTCTGAAGCTTTCTTT.

This clone was seen a handful of times. V is TRBV6-6 and J is TRBJ2-7, with D possibly being TRBD1 (5 bases). V was trimmed by 5 bases and J by 3 bases, leaving 11 bases between them. CDR3 length equals 13 residues. Germline loops: CDR1 MNHNY, CDR2 SVGAGI (reference sequence). CDR3 nucleotide sequence: TGTGCCAGCAGTAACCCGCAGGGCTACGAGCAGTACTTC. As protein: CASSNPQGYEQYF.

V usage is TRBV6-5 and J usage is TRBJ2-7, with 9 bases fitting TRBD1. With V trimmed by 7 bases and J by 2 bases, 6 bases remained unmatched. There are 14 residues in the CDR3. Per the germline V gene, CDR1 is MNHEY and CDR2 is SVGAGI. DNA for the CDR3: TGTGCCAGCACTCGGGGACAGGGAACCTACGAGCAGTACTTC. Its translation: CASTRGQGTYEQYF.

The gene calls are TRBV19 and TRBJ1-2; 7 bases map to TRBD1. This CDR3 region has 13 residues. V trimming: 7 bases; J trimming: 8 bases; junction bases outside the gene matches: 10. Germline values: CDR1 LNHDA, CDR2 SQIVND (reference sequence). The CDR3 DNA follows: TGTGCCAGTACTAACAGGGGTGTGTCGGGCTACACCTTC. As protein: CASTNRGVSGYTF.

The V and J genes are TRBV27 and TRBJ2-3, with a possible D match to TRBD2 (5 bases). The CDR3 sequence is 12 residues long. Germline values: CDR1 MNHEY, CDR2 SMNVEV (reference sequence). V was clipped by 3 bases and J by 8 bases, with 9 bases between them. The CDR3 DNA reads TGTGCCAGCAGTTTCCCCGGACTTACGCAGTATTTT. This codes for CASSFPGLTQYF.

The CDR3 DNA follows: TGTGCCAGCAGTTACGCCAGGGAATTCAATGAGCAGTTCTTC. This sequence encodes CASSYAREFNEQFF. The chain carries TRBV6-5 and TRBJ2-1, with D perhaps matching TRBD1 (5 bases). CDR3 size: 14 residues. V shed 2 bases and J shed 6 bases, with 11 bases lying between them. Germline values: CDR1 MNHEY, CDR2 SVGAGI.

This clone was detected once. V usage is TRBV30 and J usage is TRBJ1-1; possibly TRBD1 for D (5 bases). The CDR3 length is 14 residues. Germline V lookup: CDR1 GTSNPN, CDR2 SVGIG (reference sequence). V was trimmed by 2 bases and J by 0 bases, leaving 10 bases between them. This CDR3 reads CAWSRGRLNTEAFF. As DNA, the CDR3 is TGTGCCTGGAGTAGGGGCCGATTGAACACTGAAGCTTTCTTT.

The chain carries TRBV6-5 and TRBJ1-5, with a tentative D call TRBD1 (6 bases). Trimming shortened V by 4 bases and J by 3 bases, and 10 bases separated the two germline ends. The CDR3 spans 14 residues. Germline V CDR1 and CDR2: MNHEY, SVGAGI. CDR3 bases: TGTGCCAGCAGTTTACAGGGACCCAATCAGCCCCAGCATTTT. Protein: CASSLQGPNQPQHF.

The chain couples TRBV7-2 to TRBJ2-3; 9 nucleotides align to TRBD2. The CDR3 has 13 residues. Per the germline V gene, CDR1 is SGHTA and CDR2 is FQGNSA. J was trimmed by 9 bases and V by 3 bases; bases with no gene match: 4. This CDR3 reads CASSLRGGSTQYF. CDR3 nucleotide sequence: TGTGCCAGCAGCTTGCGGGGGGGCTCCACGCAGTATTTT. The full variable domain, its missing parts supplied by reference TRBV7-2 and TRBJ2-3, is GAGVSQSPSNKVTEKGKDVELRCDPISGHTALYWYRQSLGQGLEFLIYFQGNSAPDKSGLPSDRFSAERTGGSVSTLTIQRTQQEDSAVYLCASSLRGGSTQYFGPGTRLTVL.

The chain uses TRBV28 and TRBJ1-1, with TRBD1 matching over 8 bases. J lost 1 base, V lost 4 bases, and 5 bases had no gene match. Germline V gene lookup returns CDR1 MDHEN and CDR2 SYDVKM. The CDR3 sequence is 15 residues long. For the CDR3, the DNA is TGTGCCAGCAGTTCCCCGGACAGGGCGAACACTGAAGCTTTCTTT. It is translated as CASSSPDRANTEAFF.

This chain joins TRBV6-5 and TRBJ2-7, with 8 bases identical to TRBD1. V shed 4 bases, J shed 6 bases, and the junction held 11 bases outside the gene matches. Germline V CDR1 and CDR2: MNHEY, SVGAGI. CDR3 size: 15 residues. CDR3: CASSFSRQGLVEQYF. In nucleotides, the CDR3 is TGTGCCAGCAGTTTTTCACGACAGGGGTTGGTCGAGCAGTACTTC.

V and J are TRBV6-1 and TRBJ2-1; 10 bases map to TRBD2. V lost 4 bases, J lost 4 bases, and 4 bases stayed unmatched. CDR1 is MNHNS and CDR2 is SASEGT in the germline V gene. The CDR3 extends over 15 amino acids. The CDR3 sequence: CASSARTSGYNEQFF. CDR3 in DNA: TGTGCCAGCAGTGCCCGGACTAGCGGATACAATGAGCAGTTCTTC.

The CDR3 nucleotides read TGTGCCAGCAACCCTGGGACAGGGTGGAGTTCACCCCTCCACTTT. Amino acid sequence: CASNPGTGWSSPLHF. This chain connects TRBV25-1 to TRBJ1-6, with 9 bases fitting TRBD1. Germline-derived CDR1 and CDR2 are MGHDK and SYGVNS. J was trimmed by 9 bases and V by 7 bases; bases with no gene match: 10. The CDR3 spans 15 residues.

The chain links TRBV6-5 to TRBJ2-1; 14 nucleotides align to TRBD2. With V trimmed by 9 bases and J by 7 bases, 5 bases remained unmatched. This CDR3 is 14 amino acids long. The germline V gene encodes CDR1 MNHEY and CDR2 SVGAGI. The CDR3, as DNA: TGTGCCAGTAAGACTAGCGGGGGGGGAAATGAGCAGTTCTTC. Its protein is CASKTSGGGNEQFF.